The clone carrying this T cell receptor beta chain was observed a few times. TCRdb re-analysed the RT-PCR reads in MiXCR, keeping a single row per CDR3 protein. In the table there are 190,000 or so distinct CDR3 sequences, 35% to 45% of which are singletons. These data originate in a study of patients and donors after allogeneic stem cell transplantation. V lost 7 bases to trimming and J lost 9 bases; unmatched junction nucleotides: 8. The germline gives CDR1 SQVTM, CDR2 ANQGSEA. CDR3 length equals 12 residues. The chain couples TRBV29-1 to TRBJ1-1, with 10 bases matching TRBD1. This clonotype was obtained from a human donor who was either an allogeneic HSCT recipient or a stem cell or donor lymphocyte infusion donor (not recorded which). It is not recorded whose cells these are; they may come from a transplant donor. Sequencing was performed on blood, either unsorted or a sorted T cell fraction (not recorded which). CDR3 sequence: CSATRQGAKAFF. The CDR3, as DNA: TGCAGCGCGACCCGACAGGGGGCGAAAGCTTTCTTT. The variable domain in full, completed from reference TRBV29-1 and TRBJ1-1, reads SAVISQKPSRDICQRGTSLTIQCQVDSQVTMMFWYRQQPGQSLTLIATANQGSEATYESGFVIDKFPISRPNLTFSTLTVSNMSPEDSSIYLCSATRQGAKAFFGQGTRLTVV.